The text below deals with one T cell receptor (beta chain). The antigen it binds to is not known. Base qualities are missing; no much larger clone stands one base away. The entry originates in a study of OX40 agonist ivuxolimab in advanced cancers. Describing the broader study: Ivuxolimab was an agonistic, fully human IgG2 monoclonal antibody directed against OX40 (CD134), a costimulatory receptor. The point of sequencing TCRbeta in the periphery was to test whether ivuxolimab changed TCR sequence diversity and drove clonal T-cell expansion. Among the approximately 54 dose-escalation patients, around 19 had hepatocellular carcinoma, roughly 15 melanoma, 9 renal cell carcinoma and 9 head and neck cancer. Partial responses occurred in three dose-escalation patients: two with cutaneous melanoma and one with hepatocellular carcinoma. A male proportion of almost 85% and a mean age of around 60 years, ranging from about 20 to 80, were recorded for the dose-escalation cohort. The monotherapy dose-escalation portion (N ≈ 52 patients) of the phase I ivuxolimab trial is reported in the paper. Patients were allowed to have had prior anti-PD-1, anti-PD-L1 or anti-CTLA-4 therapy, and 40% of the dose-escalation patients had been treated with checkpoint inhibitors. Intravenous ivuxolimab was administered to patients every 2 weeks at six dose levels: 0.01, 0.1, 0.3, 1.5, 3 and 10 mg/kg.

The investigation overall reported the following: Which antigens the clonally expanded peripheral T cells were specific for was not determined. In partial responders in the 0.1-3.0 mg/kg groups, normalized peripheral clonal expansion was found to be among the lowest, especially among CD8+ T cells. At doses from 0.1 to 3.0 mg/kg, clonal expansion was seen in both CD4+ and CD8+ blood T cells between baseline and week 6. Low levels of normalized T-cell clonal expansion were also shown by some nonresponding patients. After ivuxolimab, more expanded clones were found on average in CD8+ T cells than in CD4+ T cells.

Patients with autoimmune disease history or receiving systemic immunosuppression were excluded from the trial. Peripheral blood for TCR sequencing was drawn from every dose cohort at baseline, at cycle 4 day 1 and at cycle 7 day 1. The samples were drawn from a first-in-human, open-label, multicenter phase I dose-escalation trial of ivuxolimab. The trial enrolled adults with locally advanced or metastatic head and neck squamous cell, hepatocellular, melanoma or renal cell carcinoma. Before TCR sequencing, CD4+ T cells and CD8+ T cells were sorted from peripheral blood as separate populations. Genomic DNA was extracted from sorted cells for sequencing of the TCRbeta CDR3 region. TCRbeta CDR3 regions were sequenced using the immunoSEQ Assay. TCRdb limited this immuneACCESS table to in-frame rearrangements with V and J called. A share of clones is missing; checked studies link under half to unresolved V genes, and the rest is unexplained. Within this sample are about 58,000 clones, with over 65% of them counted one time only. Approximately 3.1% of the sample is in the top ten clones.

Germline trimming: 5 bases from V, 9 bases from J; junction bases outside gene matches: 6. The CDR3 has 14 amino acids, counting the end cysteine and phenylalanine. This entry keeps only the CDR3 DNA: 42 bases, framed from base 1. The germline V gene gives CDR1 as SGHVS and CDR2 as FQNEAQ. This sequence originates from an adult with an advanced solid tumor such as melanoma, head and neck, liver or kidney cancer. The sample here was CD4+ or CD8+ T cells sorted from blood, taken in a trial of the OX40 agonist ivuxolimab. This receptor chain uses TRBV7-8 and TRBJ1-6, and 8 junction bases match TRBD1. The DNA sequence is TGTGCCAGCAGCCCAGGGGGCTTGATTTCACCCCTCCACTTT. Its amino acids are CASSPGGLISPLHF.